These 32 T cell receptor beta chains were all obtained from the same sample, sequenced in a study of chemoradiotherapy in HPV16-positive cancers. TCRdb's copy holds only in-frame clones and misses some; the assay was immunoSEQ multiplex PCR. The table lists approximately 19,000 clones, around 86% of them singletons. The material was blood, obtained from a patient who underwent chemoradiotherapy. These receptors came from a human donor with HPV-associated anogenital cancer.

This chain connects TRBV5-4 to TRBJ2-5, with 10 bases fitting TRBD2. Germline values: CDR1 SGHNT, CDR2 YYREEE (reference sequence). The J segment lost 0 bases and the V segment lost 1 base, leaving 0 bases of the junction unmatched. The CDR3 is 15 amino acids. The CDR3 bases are TGTGCCAGCAGCTTGACTAGCGGGGACCAAGAGACCCAGTACTTC. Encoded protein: CASSLTSGDQETQYF.

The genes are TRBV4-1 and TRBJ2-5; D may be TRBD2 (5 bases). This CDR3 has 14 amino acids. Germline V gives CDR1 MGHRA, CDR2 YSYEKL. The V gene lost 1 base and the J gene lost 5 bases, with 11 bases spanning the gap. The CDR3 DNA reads TGCGCCAGCAGCCAAGGCGGGTTCGTGGAGACCCAGTACTTC. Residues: CASSQGGFVETQYF.

The CDR3 coding sequence is TGTGCCAGCAAAACAGGGGCCCAGAACACTGAAGCTTTCTTT. This sequence encodes CASKTGAQNTEAFF. V usage is TRBV2 and J usage is TRBJ1-1, with TRBD1 matching over 7 bases. Germline V lookup: CDR1 SNHLY, CDR2 FYNNEI. The CDR3 length is 14 residues. Trimming at V came to 7 bases and at J to 1 base, leaving 6 bases not matched to a gene.

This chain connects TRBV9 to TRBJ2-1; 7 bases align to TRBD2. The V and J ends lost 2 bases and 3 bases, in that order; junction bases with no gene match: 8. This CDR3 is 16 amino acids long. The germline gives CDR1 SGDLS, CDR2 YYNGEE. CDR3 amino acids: CASSVNREAIYNEQFF. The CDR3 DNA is TGTGCCAGCAGCGTTAATCGGGAGGCCATCTACAATGAGCAGTTCTTC.

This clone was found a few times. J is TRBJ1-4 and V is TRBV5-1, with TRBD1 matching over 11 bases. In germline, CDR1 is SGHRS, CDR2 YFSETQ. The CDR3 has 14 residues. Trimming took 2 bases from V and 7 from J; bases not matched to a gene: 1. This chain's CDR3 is CASSFGTGGEKLFF. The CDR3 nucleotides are TGCGCCAGCAGCTTCGGGACAGGGGGTGAAAAACTGTTTTTT.

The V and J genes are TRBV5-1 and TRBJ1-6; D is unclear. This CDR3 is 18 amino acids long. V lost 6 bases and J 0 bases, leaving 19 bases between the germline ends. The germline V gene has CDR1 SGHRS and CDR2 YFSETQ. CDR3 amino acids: CASTQDARGPSYNSPLHF. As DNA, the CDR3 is TGCGCCAGCACACAAGATGCCCGAGGCCCCTCCTATAATTCACCCCTCCACTTT.

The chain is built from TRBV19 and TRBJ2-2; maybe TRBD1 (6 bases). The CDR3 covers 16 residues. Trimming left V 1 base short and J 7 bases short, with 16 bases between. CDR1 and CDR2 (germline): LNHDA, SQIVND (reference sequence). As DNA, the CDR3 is TGTGCCAGTAGTATAGCTTCAGGGGTTGGGGTCGGGGAGCTGTTTTTT. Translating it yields CASSIASGVGVGELFF.

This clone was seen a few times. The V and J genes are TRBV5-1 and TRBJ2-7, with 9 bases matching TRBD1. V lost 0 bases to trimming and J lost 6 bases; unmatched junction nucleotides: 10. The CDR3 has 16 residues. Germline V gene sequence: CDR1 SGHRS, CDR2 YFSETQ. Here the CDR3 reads CASSLGVRDRVGEQYF. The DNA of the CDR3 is TGCGCCAGCAGCTTGGGGGTGAGGGACAGGGTCGGCGAGCAGTACTTC.

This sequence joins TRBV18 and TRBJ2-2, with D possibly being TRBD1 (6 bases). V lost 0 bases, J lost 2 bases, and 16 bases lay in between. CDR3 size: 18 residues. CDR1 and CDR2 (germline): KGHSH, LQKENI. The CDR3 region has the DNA TGTGCCAGCTCACCACCGAATGGACAGACCCTAAACACCGGGGAGCTGTTTTTT. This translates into CASSPPNGQTLNTGELFF.

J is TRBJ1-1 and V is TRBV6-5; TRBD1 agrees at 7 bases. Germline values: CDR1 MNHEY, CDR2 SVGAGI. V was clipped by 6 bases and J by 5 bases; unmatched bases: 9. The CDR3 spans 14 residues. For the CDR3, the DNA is TGTGCCAGCAGCCGGAGACAGGGCTGGACTGAAGCTTTCTTT. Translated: CASSRRQGWTEAFF.

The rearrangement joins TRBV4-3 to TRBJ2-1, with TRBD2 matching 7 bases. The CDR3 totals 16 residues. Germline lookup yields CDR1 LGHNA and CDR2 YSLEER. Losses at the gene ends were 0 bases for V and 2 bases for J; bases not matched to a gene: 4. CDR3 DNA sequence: TGCGCCAGCAGCCAAGATCACGGGGGGACCTACAATGAGCAGTTCTTC. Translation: CASSQDHGGTYNEQFF.

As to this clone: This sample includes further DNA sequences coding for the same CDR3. CDR3 sequence (DNA): TGTGCCAGCAGCTTAGGGGGACAGAGCAATCAGCCCCAGCATTTT. Its translation: CASSLGGQSNQPQHF. The V gene is TRBV7-2, the J gene TRBJ1-5; 7 bases fit TRBD1. This CDR3 comprises 15 residues. From germline, CDR1 is SGHTA and CDR2 FQGNSA. Unmatched junction bases numbered 1, after V lost 1 base and J lost 1 base.

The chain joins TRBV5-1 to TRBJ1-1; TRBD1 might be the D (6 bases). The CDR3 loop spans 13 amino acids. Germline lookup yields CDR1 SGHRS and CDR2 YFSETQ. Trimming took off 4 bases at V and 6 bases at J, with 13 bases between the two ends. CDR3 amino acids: CASSQDSSAEAFF. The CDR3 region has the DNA TGCGCCAGCAGCCAGGACAGTTCCGCTGAAGCTTTCTTT.

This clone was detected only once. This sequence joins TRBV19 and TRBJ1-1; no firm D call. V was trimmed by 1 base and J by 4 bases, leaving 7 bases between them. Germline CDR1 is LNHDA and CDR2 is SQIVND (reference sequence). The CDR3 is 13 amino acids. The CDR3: CASSIGRSTEAFF. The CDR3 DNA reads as TGTGCCAGTAGTATAGGAAGGAGCACTGAAGCTTTCTTT.

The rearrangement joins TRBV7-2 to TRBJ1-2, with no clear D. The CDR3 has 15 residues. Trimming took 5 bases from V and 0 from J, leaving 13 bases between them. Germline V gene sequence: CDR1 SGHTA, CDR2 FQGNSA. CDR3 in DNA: TGTGCCAGCAGCCCTAAGTCATGGACTAACTATGGCTACACCTTC. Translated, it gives CASSPKSWTNYGYTF.

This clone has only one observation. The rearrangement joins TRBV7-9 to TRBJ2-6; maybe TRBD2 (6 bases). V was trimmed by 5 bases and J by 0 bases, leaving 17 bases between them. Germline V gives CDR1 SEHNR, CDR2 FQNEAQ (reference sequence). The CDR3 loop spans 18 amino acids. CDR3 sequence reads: CASSPEAGQPSGANVLTF. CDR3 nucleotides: TGTGCCAGCAGCCCTGAGGCGGGGCAACCCTCTGGGGCCAACGTCCTGACTTTC.

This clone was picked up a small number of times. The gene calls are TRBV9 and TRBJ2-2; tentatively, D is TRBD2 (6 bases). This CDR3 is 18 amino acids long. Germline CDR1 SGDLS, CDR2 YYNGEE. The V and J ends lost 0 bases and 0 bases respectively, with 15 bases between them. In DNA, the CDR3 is TGTGCCAGCAGCGTAGGCGGGGTCAGCGGAGCGAACACCGGGGAGCTGTTTTTT. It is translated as CASSVGGVSGANTGELFF.

The CDR3 bases are TGTGCCAGCAGTTTGAAGGGGACCAACACCGGGGAGCTGTTTTTT. Translation gives CASSLKGTNTGELFF. V is TRBV27 and J is TRBJ2-2; D is perhaps TRBD1 or TRBD2 (5 bases each). Trimming took 3 bases from V and 2 from J, leaving 10 bases between them. This CDR3 is 15 amino acids long. Germline assignment: CDR1 MNHEY and CDR2 SMNVEV (reference sequence).

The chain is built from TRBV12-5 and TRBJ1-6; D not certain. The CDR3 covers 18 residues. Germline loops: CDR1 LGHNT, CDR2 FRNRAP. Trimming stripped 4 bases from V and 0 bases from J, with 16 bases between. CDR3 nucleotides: TGTGCTAGTGGTTCAGACTACCCGGAGAGCTCCTATAATTCACCCCTCCACTTT. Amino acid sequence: CASGSDYPESSYNSPLHF.

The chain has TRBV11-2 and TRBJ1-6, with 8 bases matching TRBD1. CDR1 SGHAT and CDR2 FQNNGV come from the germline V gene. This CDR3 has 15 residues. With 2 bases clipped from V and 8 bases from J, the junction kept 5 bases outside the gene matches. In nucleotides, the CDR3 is TGTGCCAGCAGCTTACGGGACAGGAATCATTCACCCCTCCACTTT. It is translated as CASSLRDRNHSPLHF.

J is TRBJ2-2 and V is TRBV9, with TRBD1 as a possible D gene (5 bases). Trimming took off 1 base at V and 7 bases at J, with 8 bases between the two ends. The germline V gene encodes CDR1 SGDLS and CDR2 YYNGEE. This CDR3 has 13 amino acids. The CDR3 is CASSVMGLGELFF. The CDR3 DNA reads TGTGCCAGCAGCGTAATGGGGCTCGGGGAGCTGTTTTTT.

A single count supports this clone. CDR3 residues: CASSQGSSGSYNEQFF. The CDR3 nucleotides are TGTGCCAGCAGCCAAGGGTCTAGCGGGAGTTACAATGAGCAGTTCTTC. The chain joins TRBV14 to TRBJ2-1; 10 bases agree with TRBD2. This CDR3 has 16 amino acids. The germline V gene has CDR1 SGHDN and CDR2 FVKESK. Unmatched junction bases numbered 4, after V lost 1 base and J lost 4 bases. Combining the CDR3 with reference TRBV14 and TRBJ2-1 gives the whole variable domain EAGVTQFPSHSVIEKGQTVTLRCDPISGHDNLYWYRRVMGKEIKFLLHFVKESKQDESGMPNNRFLAERTGGTYSTLKVQPAELEDSGVYFCASSQGSSGSYNEQFFGPGTRLTVL.

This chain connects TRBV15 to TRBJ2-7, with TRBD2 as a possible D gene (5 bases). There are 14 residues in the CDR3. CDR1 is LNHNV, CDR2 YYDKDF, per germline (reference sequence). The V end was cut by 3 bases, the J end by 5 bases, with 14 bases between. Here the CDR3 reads CATSSWGESHEQYF. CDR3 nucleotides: TGTGCCACCAGCAGTTGGGGAGAATCCCACGAGCAGTACTTC. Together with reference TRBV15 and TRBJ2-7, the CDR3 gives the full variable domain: DAMVIQNPRYQVTQFGKPVTLSCSQTLNHNVMYWYQQKSSQAPKLLFHYYDKDFNNEADTPDNFQSRRPNTSFCFLDIRSPGLGDTAMYLCATSSWGESHEQYFGPGTRLTVT.

The CDR3 region has the DNA TGTGCCAGCAGCATGACAGGGATTAATTCACCCCTCCACTTT. Translating gives CASSMTGINSPLHF. V usage is TRBV7-2 and J usage is TRBJ1-6; 7 nucleotides match TRBD1. The germline V gene has CDR1 SGHTA and CDR2 FQGNSA. This CDR3 has 14 residues. V trimming: 5 bases; J trimming: 6 bases; junction bases outside the gene matches: 4.

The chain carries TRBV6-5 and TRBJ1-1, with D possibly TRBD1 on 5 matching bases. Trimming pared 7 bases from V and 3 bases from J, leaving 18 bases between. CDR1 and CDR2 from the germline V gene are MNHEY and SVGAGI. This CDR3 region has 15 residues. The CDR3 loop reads CASIPQVFEDTEAFF. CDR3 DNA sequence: TGTGCCAGCATTCCACAGGTTTTCGAGGACACTGAAGCTTTCTTT.

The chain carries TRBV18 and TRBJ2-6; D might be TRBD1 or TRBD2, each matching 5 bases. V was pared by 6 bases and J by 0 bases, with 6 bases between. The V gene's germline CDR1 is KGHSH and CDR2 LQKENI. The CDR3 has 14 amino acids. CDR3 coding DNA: TGTGCCAGCTCTGGGGGCTCTGGGGCCAACGTCCTGACTTTC. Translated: CASSGGSGANVLTF.

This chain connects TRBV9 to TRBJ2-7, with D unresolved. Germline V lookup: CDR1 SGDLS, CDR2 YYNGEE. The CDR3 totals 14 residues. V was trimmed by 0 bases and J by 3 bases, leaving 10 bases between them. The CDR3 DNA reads TGTGCCAGCAGCGTAGTGCTCAAACTCTACGAGCAGTACTTC. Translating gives CASSVVLKLYEQYF.

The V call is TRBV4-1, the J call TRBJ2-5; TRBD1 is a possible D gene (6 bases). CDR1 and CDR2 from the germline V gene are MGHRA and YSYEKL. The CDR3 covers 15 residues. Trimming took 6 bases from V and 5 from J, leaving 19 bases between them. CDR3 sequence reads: CASSQVQGVGETQYF. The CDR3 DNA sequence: TGCGCCAGCAGTCAGGTACAGGGCGTCGGGGAGACCCAGTACTTC.

CDR3 loop: CASSQYVGGESGYTF. CDR3 coding DNA: TGCGCCAGCAGCCAATATGTCGGAGGGGAGAGCGGCTACACCTTC. This rearrangement joins TRBV4-3 to TRBJ1-2; D possibly corresponds to TRBD1 (5 bases). The CDR3 length is 15 residues. Germline-derived CDR1 and CDR2 are LGHNA and YSLEER. Deletions cut 2 bases from V and 8 bases from J, with 18 bases between.

The CDR3 is CASSDPLRSRETQYF. The CDR3 DNA sequence: TGTGCCAGCAGTGATCCCCTGAGGTCTCGGGAGACCCAGTACTTC. The gene calls are TRBV6-1 and TRBJ2-5; no clear D. Trimming took off 3 bases at V and 5 bases at J, with 16 bases between the two ends. CDR1 and CDR2 from the germline V gene are MNHNS and SASEGT. The CDR3 runs 15 residues.

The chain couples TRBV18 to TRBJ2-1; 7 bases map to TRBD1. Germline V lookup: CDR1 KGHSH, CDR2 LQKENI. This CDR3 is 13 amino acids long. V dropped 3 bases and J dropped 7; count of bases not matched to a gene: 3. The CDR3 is CASSPGQKNEQFF. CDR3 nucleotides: TGTGCCAGCTCACCGGGACAGAAGAATGAGCAGTTCTTC.

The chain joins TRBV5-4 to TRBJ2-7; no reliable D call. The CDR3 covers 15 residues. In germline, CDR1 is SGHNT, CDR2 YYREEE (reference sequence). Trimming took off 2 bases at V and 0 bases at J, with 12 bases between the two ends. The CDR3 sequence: CASSLKGFPSYEQYF. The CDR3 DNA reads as TGTGCCAGCAGCTTAAAAGGATTCCCCTCCTACGAGCAGTACTTC.